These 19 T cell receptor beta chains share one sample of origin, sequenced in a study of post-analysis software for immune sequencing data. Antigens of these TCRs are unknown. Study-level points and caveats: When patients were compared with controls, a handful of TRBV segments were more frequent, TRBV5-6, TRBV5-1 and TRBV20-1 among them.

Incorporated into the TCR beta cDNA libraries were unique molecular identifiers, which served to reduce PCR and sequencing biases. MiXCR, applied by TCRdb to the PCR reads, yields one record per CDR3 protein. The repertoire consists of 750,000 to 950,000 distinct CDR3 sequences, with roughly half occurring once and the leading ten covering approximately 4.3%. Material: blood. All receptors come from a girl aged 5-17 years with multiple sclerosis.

Written as DNA, the CDR3 is TGCGCCAGCAGCGACGACAGGGCGAACTATCGGGGGACCCAGTACTTC. Translating it yields CASSDDRANYRGTQYF. V gene TRBV5-1 combines with J gene TRBJ2-7, with TRBD1 identical over 7 bases. The DNA end is more similar to TRBJ2-5, so the J call may be wrong. The germline V gene has CDR1 SGHRS and CDR2 YFSETQ. The CDR3 runs to 16 residues.

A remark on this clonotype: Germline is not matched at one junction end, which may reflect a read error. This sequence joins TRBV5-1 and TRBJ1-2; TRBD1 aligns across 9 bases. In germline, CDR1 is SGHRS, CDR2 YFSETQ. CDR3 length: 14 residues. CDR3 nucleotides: TGCGCCAGCAGCCTCCTTGGGGACAGGGATGGCTGCACCTTC. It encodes CASSLLGDRDGCTF.

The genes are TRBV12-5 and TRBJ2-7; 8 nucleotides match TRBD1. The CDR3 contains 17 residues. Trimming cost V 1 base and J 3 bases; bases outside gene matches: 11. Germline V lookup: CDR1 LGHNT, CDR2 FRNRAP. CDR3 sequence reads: CASGLEPGQETFYEQYF. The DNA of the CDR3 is TGTGCTAGTGGTTTGGAACCGGGACAGGAGACCTTCTACGAGCAGTACTTC.

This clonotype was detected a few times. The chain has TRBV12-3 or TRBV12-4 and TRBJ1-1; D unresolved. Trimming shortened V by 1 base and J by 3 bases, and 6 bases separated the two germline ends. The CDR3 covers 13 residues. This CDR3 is CASSLVGYTEAFF. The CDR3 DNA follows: TGTGCCAGCAGTTTAGTGGGGTACACTGAAGCTTTCTTT.

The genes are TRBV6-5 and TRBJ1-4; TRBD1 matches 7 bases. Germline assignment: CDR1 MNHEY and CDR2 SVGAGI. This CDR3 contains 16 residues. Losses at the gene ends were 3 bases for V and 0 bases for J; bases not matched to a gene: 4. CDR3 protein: CASSYSGTATNEKLFF. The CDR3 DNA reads TGTGCCAGCAGTTATTCCGGGACAGCAACTAATGAAAAACTGTTTTTT.

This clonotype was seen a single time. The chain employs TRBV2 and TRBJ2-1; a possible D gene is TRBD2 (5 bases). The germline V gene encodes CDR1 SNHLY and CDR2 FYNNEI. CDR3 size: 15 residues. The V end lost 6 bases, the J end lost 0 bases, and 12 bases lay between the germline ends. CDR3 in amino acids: CASRELGFSYNEQFF. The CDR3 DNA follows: TGTGCCAGCAGGGAACTAGGATTCTCCTACAATGAGCAGTTCTTC.

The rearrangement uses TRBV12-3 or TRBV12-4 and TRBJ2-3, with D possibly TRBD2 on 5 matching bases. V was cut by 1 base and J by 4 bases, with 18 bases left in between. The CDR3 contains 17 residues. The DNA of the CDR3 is TGTGCCAGCAGTTTAGAGGCGGGCGGAACGAGCGCAGATACGCAGTATTTT. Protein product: CASSLEAGGTSADTQYF.

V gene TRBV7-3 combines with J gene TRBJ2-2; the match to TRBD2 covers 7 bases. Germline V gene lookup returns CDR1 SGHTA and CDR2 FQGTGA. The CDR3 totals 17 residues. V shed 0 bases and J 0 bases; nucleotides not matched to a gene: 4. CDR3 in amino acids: CASSLTGLAANTGELFF. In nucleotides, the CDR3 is TGTGCCAGCAGCTTAACAGGGCTAGCGGCGAACACCGGGGAGCTGTTTTTT.

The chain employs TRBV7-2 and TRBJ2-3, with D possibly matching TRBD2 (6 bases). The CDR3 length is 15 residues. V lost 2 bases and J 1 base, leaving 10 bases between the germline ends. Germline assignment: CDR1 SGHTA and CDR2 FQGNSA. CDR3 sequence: CASSLTGVGTDTQYF. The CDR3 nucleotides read TGTGCCAGCAGCTTAACGGGGGTGGGCACAGATACGCAGTATTTT.

The CDR3 loop is CASSQRFSGGVGSYNEQFF. Here the CDR3 DNA reads TGTGCCAGCAGCCAGCGATTTAGCGGGGGGGTTGGGTCCTACAATGAGCAGTTCTTC. This chain connects TRBV7-2 to TRBJ2-1; 11 bases map to TRBD2. Germline-derived CDR1 and CDR2 are SGHTA and FQGNSA. The V and J ends lost 5 bases and 1 base, in that order; junction bases with no gene match: 13. This CDR3 has 19 amino acids.

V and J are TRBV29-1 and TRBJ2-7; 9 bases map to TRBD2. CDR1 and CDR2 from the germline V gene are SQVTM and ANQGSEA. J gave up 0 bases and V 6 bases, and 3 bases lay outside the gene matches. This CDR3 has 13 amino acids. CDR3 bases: TGCAGCGTCGTAGCGGGGGTCTCCTACGAGCAGTACTTC. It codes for CSVVAGVSYEQYF.

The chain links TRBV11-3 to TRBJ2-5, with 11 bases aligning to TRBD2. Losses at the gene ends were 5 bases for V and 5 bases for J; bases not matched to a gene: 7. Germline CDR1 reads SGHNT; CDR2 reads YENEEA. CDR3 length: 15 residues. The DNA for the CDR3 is TGTGCCAGCAGCGAGGCTAGCGGGGGGATCGAGACCCAGTACTTC. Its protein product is CASSEASGGIETQYF.

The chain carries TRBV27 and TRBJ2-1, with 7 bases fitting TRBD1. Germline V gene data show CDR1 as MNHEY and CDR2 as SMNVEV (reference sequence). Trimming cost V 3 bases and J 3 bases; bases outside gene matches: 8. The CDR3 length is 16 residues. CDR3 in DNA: TGTGCCAGCAGTTTCCACGGCAGGGGGATCTACAATGAGCAGTTCTTC. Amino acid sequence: CASSFHGRGIYNEQFF.

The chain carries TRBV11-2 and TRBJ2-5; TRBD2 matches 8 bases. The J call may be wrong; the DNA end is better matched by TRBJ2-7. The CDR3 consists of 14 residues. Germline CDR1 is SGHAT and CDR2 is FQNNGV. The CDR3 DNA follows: TGTGCCAGCAGCTTAGGAAGTCTAGCGGGCGAGCAGTACTTC. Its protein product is CASSLGSLAGEQYF.

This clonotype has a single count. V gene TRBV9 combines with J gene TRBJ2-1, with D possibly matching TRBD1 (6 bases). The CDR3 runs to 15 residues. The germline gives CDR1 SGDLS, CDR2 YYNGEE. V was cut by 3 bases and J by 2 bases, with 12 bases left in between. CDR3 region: CASSGGWGPYNEQFF. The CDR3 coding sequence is TGTGCCAGCAGCGGAGGCTGGGGGCCCTACAATGAGCAGTTCTTC.

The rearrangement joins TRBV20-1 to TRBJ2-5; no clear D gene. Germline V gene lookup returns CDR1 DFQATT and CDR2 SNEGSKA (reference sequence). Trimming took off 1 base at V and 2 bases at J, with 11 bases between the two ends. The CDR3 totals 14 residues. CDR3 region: CSARVRLVQETQYF. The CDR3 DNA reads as TGCAGTGCTAGAGTCAGGCTGGTACAAGAGACCCAGTACTTC.

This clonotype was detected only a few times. The CDR3 spells CASDPMGIYEQYF. Written as DNA, the CDR3 is TGTGCCAGCGATCCGATGGGGATCTACGAGCAGTACTTC. The rearrangement uses TRBV2 and TRBJ2-7; D not resolved. The CDR3 runs 13 residues. V gave up 8 bases and J gave up 3 bases, with 14 bases separating them. Germline-derived CDR1 and CDR2 are SNHLY and FYNNEI.

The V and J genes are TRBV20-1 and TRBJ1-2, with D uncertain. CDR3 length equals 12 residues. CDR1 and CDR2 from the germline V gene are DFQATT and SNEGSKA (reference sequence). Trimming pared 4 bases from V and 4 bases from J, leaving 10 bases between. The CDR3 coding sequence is TGCAGTGCTATGGTACAGCTCTATGGCTACACCTTC. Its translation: CSAMVQLYGYTF.

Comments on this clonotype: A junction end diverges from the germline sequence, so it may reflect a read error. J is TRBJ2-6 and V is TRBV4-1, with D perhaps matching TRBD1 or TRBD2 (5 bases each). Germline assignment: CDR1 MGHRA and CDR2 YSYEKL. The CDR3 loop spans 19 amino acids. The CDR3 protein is CASSQGLTRGYSGANVRTF. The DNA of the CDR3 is TGCGCCAGCAGCCAAGGCTTGACACGGGGATACTCTGGGGCCAACGTCCGGACTTTC.